The 4 T cell receptor beta chains below come from one sample, sequenced in a study of T-cell memory formation after mild COVID-19. TCRdb reanalysed the 5' RACE reads using MiXCR and keeps one entry per CDR3 protein. The profile shows roughly 80,000 distinct CDR3 sequences, approximately 14% of them singletons. The sample was PBMCs or a T cell subset sorted from them (not recorded which). All receptors come from an adult woman who had mild COVID-19 (a few samples of this study predate the infection). Cell type and time point are not known.

The chain links TRBV7-3 to TRBJ1-1; the D gene is possibly TRBD1 (5 bases). Germline V gene data show CDR1 as SGHTA and CDR2 as FQGTGA. The CDR3 covers 14 residues. The V and J ends lost 2 bases and 5 bases respectively, with 12 bases between them. CDR3 sequence reads: CASSLGGGWTEAFF. CDR3 bases: TGTGCCAGCAGCTTAGGGGGAGGATGGACTGAAGCTTTCTTT.

This clonotype was counted between two and nine times. The V call is TRBV20-1, the J call TRBJ2-3; 13 bases match TRBD2. The CDR3 covers 16 residues. With 6 bases clipped from V and 4 bases from J, the junction kept 10 bases outside the gene matches. Germline CDR1 is DFQATT and CDR2 is SNEGSKA (reference sequence). For the CDR3, the DNA is TGCAGTGCCCGCAACCCGACTAGCGGGGGGCCAGATACGCAGTATTTT. Translation gives CSARNPTSGGPDTQYF.

The sample holds a few counts of this clonotype. The chain uses TRBV12-3 or TRBV12-4 and TRBJ2-3; D unresolved. V was shortened by 4 bases and J by 4 bases, with 9 bases between the two germline ends. The CDR3 contains 13 residues. The CDR3 nucleotides are TGTGCCAGCAGTTACCCTTACCCAGATACGCAGTATTTT. It encodes CASSYPYPDTQYF.

The chain employs TRBV12-3 or TRBV12-4 and TRBJ1-2; D may be TRBD1 (5 bases). CDR3 length: 14 residues. With 1 base removed from V and 5 bases from J, the gap between germline ends came to 11 bases. In DNA, the CDR3 is TGTGCCAGCAGTTTAGGACAGTATCGATATGGCTACACCTTC. This codes for CASSLGQYRYGYTF.